One sample yielded the 20 T cell receptor beta chains listed below, sequenced in a study of OX40 agonist ivuxolimab in advanced cancers. Only in-frame clones appear in the TCRdb table, and some are missing; sequencing was by immunoSEQ multiplex PCR. The sample lists over 70,000 clones, around 80% occurring once. Specimen: CD4+ or CD8+ T cells sorted from blood, collected in a trial of the OX40 agonist ivuxolimab. These receptors all stem from an adult with an advanced solid tumor such as melanoma, head and neck, liver or kidney cancer.

The rearrangement joins TRBV6-5 to TRBJ1-2, with D possibly TRBD1 on 6 matching bases. Trimming removed 6 bases at V and 6 bases at J, with 17 bases between. The germline CDR1 and CDR2 sequences are MNHEY and SVGAGI. The CDR3 has 14 residues. CDR3 protein: CASRAVGGRDGYTF. Written as DNA, the CDR3 is TGTGCCAGCAGAGCAGTCGGGGGGCGGGATGGCTACACCTTC.

The chain employs TRBV10-2 and TRBJ2-5; 12 nucleotides match TRBD2. The last part of the DNA fits TRBJ2-7 better; the J call may be wrong. Per the germline V gene, CDR1 is WSHSY and CDR2 is SAAADI. This CDR3 is 15 amino acids long. CDR3 protein: CASIPGLAGSYEQYF. Here the CDR3 DNA reads TGCGCCAGCATTCCCGGACTAGCGGGGAGCTACGAGCAGTACTTC.

A few counts support this clone. The rearrangement joins TRBV6-4 to TRBJ2-2; D is uncertain. V was pared by 4 bases and J by 2 bases, with 8 bases between. The V gene's germline CDR1 is MRHNA and CDR2 SNTAGT. There are 14 residues in the CDR3. CDR3 in DNA: TGTGCCAGCAGTGTTGAGTTTAACACCGGGGAGCTGTTTTTT. Protein sequence: CASSVEFNTGELFF.

The chain uses TRBV5-4 and TRBJ2-7; TRBD1 aligns across 9 bases. Germline loops: CDR1 SGHNT, CDR2 YYREEE (reference sequence). The CDR3 totals 13 residues. V lost 0 bases and J lost 6; bases outside the gene matches: 1. Here the CDR3 DNA reads TGTGCCAGCAGCTTGGACAGGGGGCCCGAGCAGTACTTC. Translating gives CASSLDRGPEQYF.

The chain uses TRBV28 and TRBJ1-4; D remains ambiguous. The germline V gene has CDR1 MDHEN and CDR2 SYDVKM. The CDR3 contains 11 residues. Trimming removed 3 bases from V and 7 bases from J, with 3 bases in between. The CDR3 here is CASSFLEKLFF. The CDR3, as DNA: TGTGCCAGCAGTTTTCTTGAAAAACTGTTTTTT. The whole variable domain, remainder taken from reference TRBV28 and TRBJ1-4, is DVKVTQSSRYLVKRTGEKVFLECVQDMDHENMFWYRQDPGLGLRLIYFSYDVKMKEKGDIPEGYSVSREKKERFSLILESASTNQTSMYLCASSFLEKLFFGSGTQLSVL.

The chain couples TRBV2 to TRBJ1-5; D gene uncertain. V was shortened by 2 bases and J by 0 bases, with 14 bases between the two germline ends. Per the germline V gene, CDR1 is SNHLY and CDR2 is FYNNEI. The CDR3 runs 17 residues. Here the CDR3 reads CASSETGSLYSNQPQHF. The CDR3 DNA reads TGTGCCAGCAGTGAAACGGGCAGCCTTTATAGCAATCAGCCCCAGCATTTT.

This chain links TRBV19 with TRBJ1-1, with D perhaps matching TRBD1 (6 bases). The CDR3 has 14 residues. Between the trimmed V and J ends, which lost 6 bases and 2 bases, there was a span of 13 bases. Germline CDR1 reads LNHDA; CDR2 reads SQIVND (reference sequence). CDR3 sequence reads: CASRQGLPNTEAFF. The CDR3 nucleotides read TGTGCCAGTAGACAGGGACTCCCCAACACTGAAGCTTTCTTT.

CDR3 nucleotide sequence: TGTGCCAGCAGTTTAGAGTCTAAGTACACTGAAGCTTTCTTT. Translated, it gives CASSLESKYTEAFF. V gene TRBV27 combines with J gene TRBJ1-1; D unresolved. The V end lost 2 bases, the J end lost 3 bases, and 10 bases lay between the germline ends. Germline V gene data show CDR1 as MNHEY and CDR2 as SMNVEV (reference sequence). The CDR3 is 14 residues long.

The CDR3 region is CASSQASREIAGYTF. CDR3 sequence (DNA): TGCGCCAGCAGCCAAGCATCCAGGGAAATAGCTGGCTACACCTTC. This chain joins TRBV4-3 and TRBJ1-2; tentative D call: TRBD1 (5 bases). The CDR3 is made up of 15 amino acids. Deletions cut 1 base from V and 7 bases from J, with 16 bases between. Germline CDR1 and CDR2: LGHNA and YSLEER.

In this sample, this clone turned up many times. The rearrangement links TRBV5-1 to TRBJ1-6; TRBD1 is a possible D gene (5 bases). The CDR3 is 15 residues long. Trimming removed 0 bases from V and 5 bases from J, with 9 bases in between. Germline V gene data show CDR1 as SGHRS and CDR2 as YFSETQ. DNA of the CDR3: TGCGCCAGCAGCTTGGAGGGCAGGGATAATTCACCCCTCCACTTT. It translates to CASSLEGRDNSPLHF.

This clone was found many times. The V and J genes are TRBV12-5 and TRBJ1-3; TRBD1 is a possible D gene (5 bases). The CDR3 has 14 amino acids. Germline V gives CDR1 LGHNT, CDR2 FRNRAP. Trimming took 5 bases from V and 4 from J, leaving 12 bases between them. In nucleotides, the CDR3 is TGTGCTAGTGGTCGAGGGGCGCCCGGAAACACCATATATTTT. It specifies CASGRGAPGNTIYF. Together with reference TRBV12-5 and TRBJ1-3, the CDR3 gives the full variable domain: DARVTQTPRHKVTEMGQEVTMRCQPILGHNTVFWYRQTMMQGLELLAYFRNRAPLDDSGMPKDRFSAEMPDATLATLKIQPSEPRDSAVYFCASGRGAPGNTIYFGEGSWLTVV.

The table lists this clone with a count of one. V usage is TRBV6-1 and J usage is TRBJ1-3; D gene uncertain. There are 14 residues in the CDR3. V gave up 6 bases and J gave up 4 bases, with 13 bases separating them. CDR1 and CDR2 from the germline V gene are MNHNS and SASEGT. The CDR3 sequence is CASRIRDSGNTIYF. The CDR3, as DNA: TGTGCCAGCAGGATCCGTGATTCAGGAAACACCATATATTTT.

The chain joins TRBV27 to TRBJ2-4; the D call may be TRBD1 or TRBD2 (5 bases each). Trimming removed 4 bases from V and 0 bases from J, with 16 bases in between. The CDR3 sequence is 17 residues long. The germline V gene encodes CDR1 MNHEY and CDR2 SMNVEV (reference sequence). CDR3 region: CASSSAPRDPAKNIQYF. The CDR3 DNA reads TGTGCCAGCAGTTCCGCGCCCAGGGACCCAGCCAAAAACATTCAGTACTTC.

The V call is TRBV18, the J call TRBJ1-1, with 7 nucleotides matching TRBD1. CDR1 and CDR2 from the germline V gene are KGHSH and LQKENI. This CDR3 region has 15 residues. The V segment lost 6 bases and the J segment 5 bases; nucleotides outside the gene matches: 12. The CDR3 DNA reads TGTGCCAGCTCCGCAATGGTTCAGGGGGGTACTGAAGCTTTCTTT. Translated, it gives CASSAMVQGGTEAFF.

CDR3 protein: CASSEAGGTGANVLTF. For the CDR3, the DNA is TGTGCCAGCAGTGAAGCGGGGGGCACGGGGGCCAACGTCCTGACTTTC. The gene calls are TRBV2 and TRBJ2-6; the D call may be TRBD1 or TRBD2 (6 bases each). The V end was cut by 0 bases, the J end by 4 bases, with 10 bases between. The germline CDR1 and CDR2 sequences are SNHLY and FYNNEI. This CDR3 is 16 amino acids long.

The chain uses TRBV6-5 and TRBJ1-1, with a possible D match to TRBD1 (6 bases). There are 14 residues in the CDR3. Germline-derived CDR1 and CDR2 are MNHEY and SVGAGI. V was shortened by 6 bases and J by 7 bases, with 18 bases between the two germline ends. The DNA for the CDR3 is TGTGCCAGCAGCGACCTTGGGGGCGTGAGTGAAGCTTTCTTT. The encoded protein is CASSDLGGVSEAFF.

The V gene is TRBV30, the J gene TRBJ2-5; 9 bases fit TRBD1. In germline, CDR1 is GTSNPN, CDR2 SVGIG (reference sequence). Trimming cost V 0 bases and J 7 bases; bases outside gene matches: 3. CDR3 length equals 13 residues. CDR3 sequence: CAWSVGQGMTQYF. The CDR3, as DNA: TGTGCCTGGAGTGTAGGACAGGGGATGACCCAGTACTTC.

The chain recombines TRBV19 with TRBJ2-2; 9 bases are a match to TRBD1. This CDR3 is 14 amino acids long. V lost 7 bases, J lost 5 bases, and 5 bases stayed unmatched. The germline CDR1 and CDR2 sequences are LNHDA and SQIVND (reference sequence). CDR3 coding DNA: TGTGCCAGTACCGGGACAGGGCGGACCGGGGAGCTGTTTTTT. Protein sequence: CASTGTGRTGELFF.

This chain links TRBV5-1 with TRBJ2-7; D possibly corresponds to TRBD1 (6 bases). The CDR3 runs 14 residues. Germline CDR1 and CDR2: SGHRS and YFSETQ. The V gene lost 6 bases and the J gene lost 2 bases, with 15 bases spanning the gap. This CDR3 reads CASNRDGSPYEQYF. CDR3 nucleotides: TGCGCCAGCAACAGGGATGGGTCGCCCTACGAGCAGTACTTC.

The genes are TRBV29-1 and TRBJ1-2; 7 bases map to TRBD1. CDR1 is SQVTM, CDR2 ANQGSEA, per germline. The trim removed 3 bases at V and 4 bases at J, leaving 8 bases unmatched. This CDR3 region has 14 residues. The CDR3 spells CSVEPRGGGYGYTF. CDR3 nucleotide sequence: TGCAGCGTTGAGCCCAGGGGGGGCGGCTATGGCTACACCTTC.